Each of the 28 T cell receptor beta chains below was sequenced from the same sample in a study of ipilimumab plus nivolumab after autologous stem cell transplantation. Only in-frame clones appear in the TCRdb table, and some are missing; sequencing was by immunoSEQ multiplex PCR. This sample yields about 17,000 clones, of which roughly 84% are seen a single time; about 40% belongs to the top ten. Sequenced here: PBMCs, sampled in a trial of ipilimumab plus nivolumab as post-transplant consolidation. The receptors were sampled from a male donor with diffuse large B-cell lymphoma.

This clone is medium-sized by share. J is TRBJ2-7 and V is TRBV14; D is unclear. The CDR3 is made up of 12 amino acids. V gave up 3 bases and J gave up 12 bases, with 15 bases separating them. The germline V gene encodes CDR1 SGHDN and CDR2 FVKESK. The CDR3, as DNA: TGTGCCAGCAGCCAGACGACGCGGTGGACGTACTTC. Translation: CASSQTTRWTYF.

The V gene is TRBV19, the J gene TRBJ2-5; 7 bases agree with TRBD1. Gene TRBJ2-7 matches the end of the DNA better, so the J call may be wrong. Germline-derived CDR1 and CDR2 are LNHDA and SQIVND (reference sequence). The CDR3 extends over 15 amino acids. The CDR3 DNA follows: TGTGCCAGTAGTCCATGGGACAGTGGTTCCTACGAGCAGTACTTC. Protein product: CASSPWDSGSYEQYF.

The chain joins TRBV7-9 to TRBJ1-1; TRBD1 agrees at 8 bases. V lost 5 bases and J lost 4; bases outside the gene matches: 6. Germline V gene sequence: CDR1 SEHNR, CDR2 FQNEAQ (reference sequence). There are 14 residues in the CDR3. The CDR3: CASSVGQAGTEAFF. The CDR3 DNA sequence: TGTGCCAGCAGCGTGGGACAGGCGGGCACTGAAGCTTTCTTT.

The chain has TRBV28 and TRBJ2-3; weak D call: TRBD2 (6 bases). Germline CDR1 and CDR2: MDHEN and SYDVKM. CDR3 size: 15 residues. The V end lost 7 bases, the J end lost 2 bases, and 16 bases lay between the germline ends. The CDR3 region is CASISGGAFTDTQYF. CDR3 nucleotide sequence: TGTGCCAGCATTTCGGGCGGGGCCTTCACAGATACGCAGTATTTT.

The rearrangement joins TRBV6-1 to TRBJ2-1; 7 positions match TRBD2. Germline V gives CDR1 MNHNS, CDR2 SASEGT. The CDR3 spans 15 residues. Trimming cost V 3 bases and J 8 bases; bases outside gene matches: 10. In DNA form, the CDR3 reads TGTGCCAGCAGTGATGTGGGGGGGAGTTTGGATGAGCAGTTCTTC. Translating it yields CASSDVGGSLDEQFF.

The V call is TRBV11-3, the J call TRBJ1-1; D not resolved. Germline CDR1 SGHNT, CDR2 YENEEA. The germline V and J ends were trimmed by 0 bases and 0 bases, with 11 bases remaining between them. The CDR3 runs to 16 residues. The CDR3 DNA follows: TGTGCCAGCAGCTTAGATACCGCAGGATTGAACACTGAAGCTTTCTTT. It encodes CASSLDTAGLNTEAFF.

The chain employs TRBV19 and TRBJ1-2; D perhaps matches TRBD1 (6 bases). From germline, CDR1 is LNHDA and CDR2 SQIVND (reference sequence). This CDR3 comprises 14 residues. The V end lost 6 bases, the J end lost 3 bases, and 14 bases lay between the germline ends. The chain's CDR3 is CASRTGFPDYGYTF. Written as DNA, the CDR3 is TGTGCCAGTAGAACAGGGTTTCCTGACTATGGCTACACCTTC.

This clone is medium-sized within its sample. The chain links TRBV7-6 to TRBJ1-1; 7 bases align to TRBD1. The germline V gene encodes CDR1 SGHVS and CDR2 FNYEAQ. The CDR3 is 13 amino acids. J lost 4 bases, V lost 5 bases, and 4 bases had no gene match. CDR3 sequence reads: CASSGGTVTEAFF. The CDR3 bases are TGTGCCAGCAGCGGGGGGACAGTCACTGAAGCTTTCTTT. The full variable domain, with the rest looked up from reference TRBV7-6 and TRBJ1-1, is GAGVSQSPRYKVTKRGQDVALRCDPISGHVSLYWYRQALGQGPEFLTYFNYEAQQDKSGLPNDRFSAERPEGSISTLTIQRTEQRDSAMYRCASSGGTVTEAFFGQGTRLTVV.

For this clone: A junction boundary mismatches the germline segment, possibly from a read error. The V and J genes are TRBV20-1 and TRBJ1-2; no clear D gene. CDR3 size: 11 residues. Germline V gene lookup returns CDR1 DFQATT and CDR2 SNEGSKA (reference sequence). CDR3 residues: CNARDREGYTF. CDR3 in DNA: TGCAATGCTAGAGATCGGGAGGGCTACACCTTC.

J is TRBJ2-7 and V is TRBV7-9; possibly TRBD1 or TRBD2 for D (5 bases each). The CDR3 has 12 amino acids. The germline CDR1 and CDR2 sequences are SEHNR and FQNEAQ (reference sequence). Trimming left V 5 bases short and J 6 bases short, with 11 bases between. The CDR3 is CASSGMGVEQYF. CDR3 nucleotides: TGTGCCAGCAGCGGGATGGGGGTCGAGCAGTACTTC.

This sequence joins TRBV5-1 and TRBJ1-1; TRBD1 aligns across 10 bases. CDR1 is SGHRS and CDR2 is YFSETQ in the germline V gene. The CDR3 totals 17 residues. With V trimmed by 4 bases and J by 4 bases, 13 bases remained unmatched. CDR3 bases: TGCGCCAGCAGCACCTGGGACAGGGGCATCCCGGGCACTGAAGCTTTCTTT. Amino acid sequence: CASSTWDRGIPGTEAFF.

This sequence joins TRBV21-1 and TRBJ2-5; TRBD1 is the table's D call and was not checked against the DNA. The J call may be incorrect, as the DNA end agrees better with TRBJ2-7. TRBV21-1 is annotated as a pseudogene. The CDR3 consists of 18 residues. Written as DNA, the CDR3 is TGTGCCAGCAGCTTACAGTCCCGGGACAGGGAAGAATTCCACGAGCAGTACTTC. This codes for CASSLQSRDREEFHEQYF.

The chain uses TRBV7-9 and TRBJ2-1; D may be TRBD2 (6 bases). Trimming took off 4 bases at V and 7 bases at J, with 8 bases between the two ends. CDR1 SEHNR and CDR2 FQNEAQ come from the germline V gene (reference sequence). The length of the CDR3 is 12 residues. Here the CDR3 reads CASSSGRNEQFF. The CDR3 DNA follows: TGTGCCAGCAGCTCGGGGAGGAATGAGCAGTTCTTC. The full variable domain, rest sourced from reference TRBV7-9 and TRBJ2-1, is DTGVSQNPRHKITKRGQNVTFRCDPISEHNRLYWYRQTLGQGPEFLTYFQNEAQLEKSRLLSDRFSAERPKGSFSTLEIQRTEQGDSAMYLCASSSGRNEQFFGPGTRLTVL.

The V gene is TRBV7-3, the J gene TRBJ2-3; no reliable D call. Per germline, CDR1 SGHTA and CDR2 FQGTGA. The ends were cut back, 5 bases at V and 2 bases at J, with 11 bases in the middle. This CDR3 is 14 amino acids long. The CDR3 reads CASSPAGLTDTQYF. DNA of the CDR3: TGTGCCAGCAGCCCCGCCGGTCTCACAGATACGCAGTATTTT. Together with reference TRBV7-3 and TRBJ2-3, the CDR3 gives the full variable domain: GAGVSQTPSNKVTEKGKYVELRCDPISGHTALYWYRQSLGQGPEFLIYFQGTGAADDSGLPNDRFFAVRPEGSVSTLKIQRTERGDSAVYLCASSPAGLTDTQYFGPGTRLTVL.

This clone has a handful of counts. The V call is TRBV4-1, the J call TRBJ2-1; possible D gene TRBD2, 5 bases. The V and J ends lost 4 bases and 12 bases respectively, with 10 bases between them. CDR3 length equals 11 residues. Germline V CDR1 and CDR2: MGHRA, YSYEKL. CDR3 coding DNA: TGCGCCAGCAGCCGAGGAGAGGGGCAGTTCTTC. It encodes CASSRGEGQFF.

In nucleotides, the CDR3 is TGTGCCAGCACCCCAGGCTACGAGCAGTACTTC. Residues: CASTPGYEQYF. The V gene is TRBV6-1, the J gene TRBJ2-7; D not resolved. Trimming took 7 bases from V and 3 from J, leaving 7 bases between them. CDR1 is MNHNS, CDR2 SASEGT, per germline. The CDR3 is made up of 11 amino acids.

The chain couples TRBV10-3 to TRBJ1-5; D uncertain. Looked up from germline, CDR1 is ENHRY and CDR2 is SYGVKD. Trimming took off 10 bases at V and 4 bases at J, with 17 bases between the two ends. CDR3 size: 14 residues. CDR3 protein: CASTGDPLNQPQHF. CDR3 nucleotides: TGTGCCAGCACCGGGGATCCACTAAATCAGCCCCAGCATTTT.

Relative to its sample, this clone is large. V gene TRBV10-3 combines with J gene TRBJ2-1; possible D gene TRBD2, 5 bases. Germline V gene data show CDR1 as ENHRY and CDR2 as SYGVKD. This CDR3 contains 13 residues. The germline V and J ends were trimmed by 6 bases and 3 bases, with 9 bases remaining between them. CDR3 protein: CAIRTGDYNEQFF. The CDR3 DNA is TGTGCCATCAGAACCGGGGACTACAATGAGCAGTTCTTC.

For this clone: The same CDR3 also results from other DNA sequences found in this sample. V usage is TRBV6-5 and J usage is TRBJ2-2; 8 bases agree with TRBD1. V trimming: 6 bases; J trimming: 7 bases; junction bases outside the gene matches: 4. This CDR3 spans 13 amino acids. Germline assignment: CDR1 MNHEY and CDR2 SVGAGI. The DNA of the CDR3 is TGTGCCAGCAGACAGGGGGGTGGCGGGGAGCTGTTTTTT. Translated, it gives CASRQGGGGELFF.

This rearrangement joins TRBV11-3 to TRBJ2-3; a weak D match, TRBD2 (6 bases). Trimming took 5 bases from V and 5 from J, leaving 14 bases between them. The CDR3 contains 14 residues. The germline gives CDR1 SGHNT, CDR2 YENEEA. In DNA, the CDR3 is TGTGCCAGCAGCACAACGGGAGCTAAAGATACGCAGTATTTT. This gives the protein CASSTTGAKDTQYF.

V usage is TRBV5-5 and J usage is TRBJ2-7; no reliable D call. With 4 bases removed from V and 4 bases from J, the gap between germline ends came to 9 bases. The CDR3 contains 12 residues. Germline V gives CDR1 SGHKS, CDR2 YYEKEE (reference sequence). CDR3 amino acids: CASSEGVYEQYF. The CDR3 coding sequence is TGTGCCAGCAGCGAAGGAGTTTACGAGCAGTACTTC.

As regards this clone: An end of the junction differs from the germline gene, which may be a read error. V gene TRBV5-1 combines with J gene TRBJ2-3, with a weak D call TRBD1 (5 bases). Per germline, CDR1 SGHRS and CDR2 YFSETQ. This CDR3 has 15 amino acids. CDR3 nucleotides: TGCGCCAGCAGATGGTTCGGACACAACACAGGTACGCAGTATTTT. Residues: CASRWFGHNTGTQYF.

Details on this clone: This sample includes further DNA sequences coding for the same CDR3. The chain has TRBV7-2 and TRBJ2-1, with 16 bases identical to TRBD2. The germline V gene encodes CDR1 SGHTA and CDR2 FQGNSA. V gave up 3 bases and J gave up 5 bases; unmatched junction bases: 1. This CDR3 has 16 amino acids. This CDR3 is CASSLGLAGGNNEQFF. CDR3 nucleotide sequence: TGTGCCAGCAGCTTGGGACTAGCGGGGGGGAACAATGAGCAGTTCTTC.

In DNA form, the CDR3 reads TGCGCCAGCAGCTTGCCTTTCCTCGCAGATACGCAGTATTTT. Translating gives CASSLPFLADTQYF. The V and J genes are TRBV5-1 and TRBJ2-3; D not certain. The CDR3 extends over 14 amino acids. Trimming took 1 base from V and 4 from J, leaving 10 bases between them. Germline CDR1 is SGHRS and CDR2 is YFSETQ.

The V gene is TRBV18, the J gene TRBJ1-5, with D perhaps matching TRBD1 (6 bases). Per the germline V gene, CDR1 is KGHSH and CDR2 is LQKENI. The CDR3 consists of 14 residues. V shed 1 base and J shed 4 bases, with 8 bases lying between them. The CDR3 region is CASSPQGVNQPQHF. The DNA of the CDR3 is TGTGCCAGCTCACCACAGGGGGTTAATCAGCCCCAGCATTTT.

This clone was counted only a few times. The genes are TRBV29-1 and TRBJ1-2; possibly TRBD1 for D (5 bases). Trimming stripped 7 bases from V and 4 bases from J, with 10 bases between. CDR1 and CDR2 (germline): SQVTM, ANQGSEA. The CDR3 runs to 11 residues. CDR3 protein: CSADSLYGYTF. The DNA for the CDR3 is TGCAGCGCCGACAGTCTCTATGGCTACACCTTC.

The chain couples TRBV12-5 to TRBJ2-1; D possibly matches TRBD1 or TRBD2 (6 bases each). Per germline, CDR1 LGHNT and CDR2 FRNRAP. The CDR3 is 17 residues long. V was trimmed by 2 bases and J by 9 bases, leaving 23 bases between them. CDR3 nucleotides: TGTGCTAGTGGTTTGTGGCGGGGAGAAGGAGGGGGTGGTGAGCAGTTCTTC. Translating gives CASGLWRGEGGGGEQFF.

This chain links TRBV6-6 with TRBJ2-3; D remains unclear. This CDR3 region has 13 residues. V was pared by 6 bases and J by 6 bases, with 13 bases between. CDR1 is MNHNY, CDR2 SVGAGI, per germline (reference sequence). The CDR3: CASSPGLRDTQYF. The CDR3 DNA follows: TGTGCCAGCAGCCCCGGGTTGCGGGATACGCAGTATTTT.